Included here is one T cell receptor (beta chain) sequence, with context. The antigen is undetermined. These data belong to a study of shared clonotypes between healthy human individuals. Study background: With ages of 18 to 49, the donors were a couple of women and three men. CD4 naive and CD4 memory each took three plates per donor, while CD8 naive took two and CD8 memory one.

Study-level findings and limits: Compared with memory subsets, naive subsets generally had larger estimated richness. Generation probabilities of non-shared clonotypes were lower (relative to those shared by all four donors).

Produced via immunoSEQ multiplex PCR; TCRdb's table is partial and in-frame only. The sample includes about 2.2 million clones, 93% of them seen just once. Germline assignment: CDR1 SGHDN and CDR2 FVKESK. Losses at the gene ends were 0 bases for V and 6 bases for J; bases not matched to a gene: 10. This CDR3 comprises 16 residues. Naive CD8 cells were CD45RO-negative, positively selected for CCR7, excluding terminally differentiated effector memory CD45RA+ cells. V usage is TRBV14 and J usage is TRBJ1-1, with 7 bases fitting TRBD1. Material: naive CD8+ T cells from PBMCs. The TCR originated in a man younger than 35 in good health. Some clones in this sample may be carry-over from other donors' samples. The CDR3 spells CASSQDIQGMLPEAFF. The CDR3 coding sequence is TGTGCCAGCAGCCAAGATATACAGGGGATGTTGCCTGAAGCTTTCTTT.